This T cell receptor (beta chain) emerged from a study of shared T cell receptors in the human thymus. The table came from immunoSEQ multiplex PCR; TCRdb's copy has only in-frame clones and leaves some out. Among 720,000 or so clones listed, 70% to 90% were seen once. The V gene lost 2 bases and the J gene lost 4 bases, with 14 bases spanning the gap. Germline V gene lookup returns CDR1 MNHNS and CDR2 SASEGT. This CDR3 spans 15 amino acids. This same sample was also part of a study on human thymus T cells. Per that paper: The source of the thymus tissue was resections taken during corrective heart surgery.

This chain joins TRBV6-1 and TRBJ1-1; a possible D gene is TRBD1 (5 bases). Sequences were obtained from thymocytes. The origin of this receptor is a girl younger than two with a congenital heart defect. In DNA form, the CDR3 reads TGTGCCAGCAGTGAACCCCAGGGTTCGGCCACTGAAGCTTTCTTT. Amino acid sequence: CASSEPQGSATEAFF.